This T cell receptor beta chain was retrieved from a study of blood T cell repertoires in COVID-19. The CDR3 spans 14 residues. Germline V gene data show CDR1 as SGHRS and CDR2 as YFSETQ. The ends lost 5 bases at V and 3 bases at J; junction bases unmatched: 6. Assay used: immunoSEQ multiplex PCR; TCRdb lists only in-frame clones, some missing. The sample includes hundreds of thousands of clones, about nine tenths seen only once; the top ten take around 7.9%. Recruited during active infection, patients (from Seattle) were subsequently followed longitudinally. The chain is built from TRBV5-1 and TRBJ2-7; 9 bases line up with TRBD1. The TCR sequence derives from a woman in her sixties or seventies with COVID-19, enrolled during active disease. Sequencing input: peripheral blood. CDR3 protein: CASSRGQGNYEQYF. The CDR3 DNA follows: TGCGCCAGCAGTCGGGGACAGGGCAACTACGAGCAGTACTTC. The full variable domain, in which reference TRBV5-1 and TRBJ2-7 provide the parts outside the CDR3, is KAGVTQTPRYLIKTRGQQVTLSCSPISGHRSVSWYQQTPGQGLQFLFEYFSETQRNKGNFPGRFSGRQFSNSRSEMNVSTLELGDSALYLCASSRGQGNYEQYFGPGTRLTVT.